This TCR beta chain came from a study of blood T cell repertoires in COVID-19. Study-wide background: Acute and convalescent COVID-19 specimens originated in the United States, Italy and Spain. PBMCs, B-cell-depleted T cells, or T cells were the source of the cDNA or gDNA that made up the material.

Per the original methods: Reference gene primer amplification gave nucleated cell count estimates. Repertoires were generated with immunoSEQ multiplex PCR, while TCRdb's copy carries only in-frame clones and drops some. V and J calls plus clone size are reproduced from that table; the DNA served to infer D and trimming. The sample includes roughly 200,000 clones, more than 75% of them seen just once. Seattle's enrolled individuals joined amid active infection and were then monitored longitudinally. The receptor was isolated from a person aged 70 to 85 with COVID-19, enrolled during active disease. Specimen: peripheral blood.

Here the CDR3 DNA reads TGTGCCAGCAGTGTATACAGGGGCACTGAAGCTTTCTTT. It specifies CASSVYRGTEAFF. The genes are TRBV6-4 and TRBJ1-1, with 7 bases lining up with TRBD1. V lost 4 bases, J lost 4 bases, and 3 bases stayed unmatched. The CDR3 spans 13 residues. Germline lookup yields CDR1 MRHNA and CDR2 SNTAGT.